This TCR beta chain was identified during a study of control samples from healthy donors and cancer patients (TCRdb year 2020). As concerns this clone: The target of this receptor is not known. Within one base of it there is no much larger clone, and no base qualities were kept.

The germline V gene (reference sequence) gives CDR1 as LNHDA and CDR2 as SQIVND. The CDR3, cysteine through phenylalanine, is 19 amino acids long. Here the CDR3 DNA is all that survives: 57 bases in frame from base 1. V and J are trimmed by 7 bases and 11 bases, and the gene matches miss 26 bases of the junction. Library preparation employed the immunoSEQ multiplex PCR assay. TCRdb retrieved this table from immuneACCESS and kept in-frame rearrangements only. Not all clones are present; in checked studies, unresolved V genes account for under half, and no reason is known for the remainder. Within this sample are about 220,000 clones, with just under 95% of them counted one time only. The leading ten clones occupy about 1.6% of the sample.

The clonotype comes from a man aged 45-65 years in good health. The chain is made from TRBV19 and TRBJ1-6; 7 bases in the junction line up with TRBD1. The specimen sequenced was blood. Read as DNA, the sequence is TGTGCCAGTATTTTCGTATTAAAGGGGGCTCTTCGATTCCGGGCACCCCTCCACTTT. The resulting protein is CASIFVLKGALRFRAPLHF.